One sample yielded the 7 T cell receptor beta chains listed below, sequenced in a study of persistence of HIV-infected CD4 T cells. Cells were stimulated with overlapping HIV-1 Gag 15-mer peptides. Sorted nonresponding memory CD4+ T cells were CD40L-negative, CD69-negative, CD45RO-high. Which antigens these TCRs recognize remains unknown. The libraries were made with immunoSEQ version 4 in survey mode. Data came from immunoSEQ multiplex PCR; TCRdb stores just in-frame clones and leaves some out. The data contain about 40,000 clones, about four fifths of them singletons. The material sequenced was CD4+ T cells sorted from PBMCs after approximately 19-hour stimulation, taken from a patient who received antiretroviral therapy. These TCRs come from an adult man with HIV who was CMV-seropositive.

The CDR3 bases are TGTGCCAGCAGCTTAGAGGGACAGGGCGTCTCAGCCCAGCATTTT. Its translation: CASSLEGQGVSAQHF. V usage is TRBV7-8 and J usage is TRBJ1-5; TRBD1 matches at 9 bases. The CDR3 is made up of 15 amino acids. The V and J ends lost 1 base and 11 bases, in that order; junction bases with no gene match: 9. Germline CDR1 reads SGHVS; CDR2 reads FQNEAQ. Full variable domain (missing parts from reference TRBV7-8 and TRBJ1-5): GAGVSQSPRYKVAKRGQDVALRCDPISGHVSLFWYQQALGQGPEFLTYFQNEAQLDKSGLPSDRFFAERPEGSVSTLKIQRTQQEDSAVYLCASSLEGQGVSAQHFGDGTRLSIL.

The V and J genes are TRBV6-5 and TRBJ2-7, with 7 bases aligning to TRBD1. CDR3 length: 13 amino acids. V dropped 10 bases and J dropped 0; count of bases not matched to a gene: 6. CDR1 is MNHEY and CDR2 is SVGAGI in the germline V gene. CDR3 protein: CAIQAGGSYEQYF. The DNA for the CDR3 is TGTGCCATCCAAGCAGGGGGCTCCTACGAGCAGTACTTC.

This chain joins TRBV27 and TRBJ2-7; D might be TRBD1 (6 bases). Germline CDR1 reads MNHEY; CDR2 reads SMNVEV (reference sequence). CDR3 length: 16 residues. The ends were cut back, 6 bases at V and 1 base at J, with 19 bases in the middle. CDR3 region: CASRQRSRGESYEQYF. The CDR3 DNA reads as TGTGCCAGCAGACAAAGAAGCAGGGGCGAGTCCTACGAGCAGTACTTC.

This rearrangement joins TRBV5-5 to TRBJ2-1; tentatively, D is TRBD2 (5 bases). This CDR3 region has 10 residues. The V gene lost 10 bases and the J gene lost 9 bases, with 11 bases spanning the gap. Germline V lookup: CDR1 SGHKS, CDR2 YYEKEE (reference sequence). The CDR3 coding sequence is TGTGCCGGAGGAGTTCCTGAGCAGTTCTTC. Its translation is CAGGVPEQFF.

The V gene is TRBV27, the J gene TRBJ2-7, with D perhaps TRBD1 (5 bases). V lost 2 bases and J 5 bases, leaving 16 bases between the germline ends. This CDR3 contains 15 residues. Germline V gives CDR1 MNHEY, CDR2 SMNVEV (reference sequence). CDR3 coding DNA: TGTGCCAGCAGTTTAAGGGGCTCGGTCGACGACGAGCAGTACTTC. Translation gives CASSLRGSVDDEQYF.

The genes are TRBV7-9 and TRBJ1-2; TRBD1 might be the D (6 bases). This CDR3 comprises 12 residues. Germline V gene lookup returns CDR1 SEHNR and CDR2 FQNEAQ (reference sequence). V lost 4 bases and J 12 bases, leaving 15 bases between the germline ends. The CDR3 coding sequence is TGTGCCAGCAGCTACAGGGACTCGCGAAACACCTTC. Its translation is CASSYRDSRNTF.

The V gene is TRBV6-1, the J gene TRBJ2-5; 15 nucleotides line up with TRBD2. Matching the DNA end better, TRBJ2-7 makes the J call doubtful. This CDR3 region has 17 residues. Germline V gene data show CDR1 as MNHNS and CDR2 as SASEGT. The CDR3 sequence: CASSEATGLAGGREQYF. The CDR3 nucleotides are TGTGCCAGCAGTGAAGCGACGGGACTAGCGGGAGGCCGCGAGCAGTACTTC.